This T cell receptor (beta chain) was found in a study of blood T cell repertoires in COVID-19. With 5 bases removed from V and 9 bases from J, the gap between germline ends came to 20 bases. The CDR3 runs 16 residues. Looked up from germline, CDR1 is SNHLY and CDR2 is FYNNEI. The cohort comprised adults aged about 18 to 90 years residing in 20 to 30 US areas. Methods used by the authors: It was from reference gene primer amplification that nucleated cell counts were estimated. TCRdb's table, derived via immunoSEQ multiplex PCR, lists solely in-frame clones and lacks some. V and J calls and clone size are copied from that table; D and trimming were computed from the DNA. Of 300,000 to 500,000 clones listed, 88% were seen once; the top ten hold about 0.89%.

The source is a woman aged 25 to 45 with acute COVID-19. The chain joins TRBV2 to TRBJ1-6; D is perhaps TRBD1 (6 bases). What was sequenced was PBMCs or T cells enriched from blood (not recorded which). As DNA, the CDR3 is TGTGCCAGCAGTAGTCTCGCCGCGACAGGCGGTTCACCCCTCCACTTT. This translates into CASSSLAATGGSPLHF.